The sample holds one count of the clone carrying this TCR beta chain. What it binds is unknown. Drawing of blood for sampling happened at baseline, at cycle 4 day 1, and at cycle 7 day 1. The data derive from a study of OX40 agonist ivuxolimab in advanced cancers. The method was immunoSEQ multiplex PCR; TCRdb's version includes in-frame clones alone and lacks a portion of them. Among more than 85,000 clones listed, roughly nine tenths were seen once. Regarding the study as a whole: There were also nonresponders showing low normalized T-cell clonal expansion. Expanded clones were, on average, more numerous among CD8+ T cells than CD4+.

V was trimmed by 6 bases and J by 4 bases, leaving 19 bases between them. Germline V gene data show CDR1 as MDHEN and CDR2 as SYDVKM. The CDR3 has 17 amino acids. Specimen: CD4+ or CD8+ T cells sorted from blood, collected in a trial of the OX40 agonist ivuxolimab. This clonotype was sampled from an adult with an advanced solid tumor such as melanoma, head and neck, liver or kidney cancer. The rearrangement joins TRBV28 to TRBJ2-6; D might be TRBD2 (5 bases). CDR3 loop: CASSTDRGSAGANVLTF. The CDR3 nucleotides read TGTGCCAGCAGCACGGACCGGGGATCTGCGGGGGCCAACGTCCTGACTTTC.